This T cell receptor beta chain came from a study of CD8 T cells in ankylosing spondylitis. Study results and caveats: Ankylosing spondylitis blood seemed to carry a telltale TCR beta motif made of about 8 highly homologous variants. With a CD8+ phenotype, disease-linked clones were relatively rare in peripheral blood. Reactive arthritis synovial fluid and blood were previously reported to contain some motif variants.

With molecular barcodes, quantitative 5'-RACE was used to make the TCR beta libraries. TCRdb re-called the 5' RACE reads with MiXCR, one entry per CDR3 protein. The data hold approximately 250,000 distinct CDR3 sequences, with 32% observed a single time. Germline V CDR1 and CDR2: SGHDT, YYEEEE. The CDR3 consists of 14 residues. V was trimmed by 2 bases and J by 3 bases, leaving 9 bases between them. This clonotype appeared a few times. Its matching antigen is unknown. J is TRBJ2-1 and V is TRBV5-6; D possibly corresponds to TRBD1 (6 bases). The TCR sequence derives from a male donor with ankylosing spondylitis or in good health (not recorded which). The sample consisted of blood, either unsorted or a sorted T cell fraction (not recorded which). CDR3 DNA: TGTGCCAGCAGCTTCGACAGGAACTACAATGAGCAGTTCTTC. This codes for CASSFDRNYNEQFF.